Following are 23 T cell receptor beta chains from one sample sequenced in a study of T cell changes during pregnancy in multiple sclerosis. Sequenced by immunoSEQ multiplex PCR; TCRdb stores in-frame clones only, minus some. The sample lists roughly 30,000 clones, about 88% occurring once. Material: CD8+ T cells from peripheral blood mononuclear cells, obtained in the second trimester of pregnancy. The receptor source for this set is a female donor with multiple sclerosis, enrolled in a pregnancy study.

The chain joins TRBV7-7 to TRBJ2-3; 10 bases are a match to TRBD1. J lost 6 bases, V lost 5 bases, and 8 bases had no gene match. From germline, CDR1 is SSHAT and CDR2 FNYEAQ (reference sequence). This CDR3 spans 15 amino acids. CDR3 in amino acids: CASSLSGTGVDTQYF. CDR3 sequence (DNA): TGTGCCAGCAGCCTCTCCGGGACAGGGGTTGATACGCAGTATTTT.

A word on this clone: A read error may account for a junction end that differs from germline. J is TRBJ1-1 and V is TRBV19; D uncertain. CDR1 is LNHDA and CDR2 is SQIVND in the germline V gene (reference sequence). CDR3 size: 13 residues. The CDR3 coding sequence is TGTGCCAGTAATCTGGGCGGGAACGCTGAAGCTTTCTTT. Protein: CASNLGGNAEAFF.

This chain links TRBV7-9 with TRBJ2-7; TRBD2 matches 8 bases. The CDR3 is 13 residues long. V lost 5 bases and J lost 3; bases outside the gene matches: 3. CDR1 is SEHNR and CDR2 is FQNEAQ in the germline V gene (reference sequence). This CDR3 is CASSKGTSYEQYF. CDR3 DNA sequence: TGTGCCAGCAGCAAGGGGACTAGCTACGAGCAGTACTTC.

The chain couples TRBV6-1 to TRBJ2-7; D is ambiguous. This CDR3 region has 11 residues. Trimming took off 3 bases at V and 3 bases at J, with 3 bases between the two ends. Germline lookup yields CDR1 MNHNS and CDR2 SASEGT. For the CDR3, the DNA is TGTGCCAGCAGTGACGGCTACGAGCAGTACTTC. This gives the protein CASSDGYEQYF.

This clone was seen only a few times. The rearrangement joins TRBV4-1 to TRBJ1-4, with D possibly being TRBD1 (5 bases). The CDR3 length is 17 residues. Germline loops: CDR1 MGHRA, CDR2 YSYEKL. V was shortened by 2 bases and J by 8 bases, with 21 bases between the two germline ends. Here the CDR3 reads CASSQSSRFGGGEKLFF. As DNA, the CDR3 is TGCGCCAGCAGCCAATCTAGTCGGTTCGGGGGTGGCGAAAAACTGTTTTTT.

V is TRBV6-1 and J is TRBJ2-1, with 8 bases identical to TRBD2. CDR1 and CDR2 from the germline V gene are MNHNS and SASEGT. J gave up 11 bases and V 5 bases, and 5 bases lay outside the gene matches. The CDR3 sequence is 12 residues long. The CDR3 sequence is CASSTIAGKQFF. The CDR3 nucleotides are TGTGCCAGCAGTACTATAGCGGGGAAGCAGTTCTTC.

This rearrangement joins TRBV30 to TRBJ2-2; TRBD2 matches 7 bases. V shed 2 bases, J shed 3 bases, and the junction held 9 bases outside the gene matches. The CDR3 is 16 amino acids. CDR1 and CDR2 from the germline V gene are GTSNPN and SVGIG (reference sequence). The CDR3 DNA reads as TGTGCCTGGAGTCCCCTCGAGCGGGGTGACACCGGGGAGCTGTTTTTT. As protein: CAWSPLERGDTGELFF. Full variable domain (outside the CDR3, taken from reference TRBV30 and TRBJ2-2): SQTIHQWPATLVQPVGSPLSLECTVEGTSNPNLYWYRQAAGRGLQLLFYSVGIGQISSEVPQNLSASRPQDRQFILSSKKLLLSDSGFYLCAWSPLERGDTGELFFGEGSRLTVL.

The genes are TRBV9 and TRBJ2-3, with a tentative D call TRBD2 (7 bases). CDR3 length: 15 amino acids. The germline gives CDR1 SGDLS, CDR2 YYNGEE. V lost 3 bases, J lost 4 bases, and 15 bases lay in between. The chain's CDR3 is CASSGGGRGADTQYF. The CDR3 DNA follows: TGTGCCAGCAGCGGAGGGGGGAGGGGAGCAGATACGCAGTATTTT.

Turning to this clone: The sample contains more than one DNA sequence encoding this CDR3. The chain recombines TRBV18 with TRBJ1-4; D is uncertain. This CDR3 has 18 residues. V shed 3 bases and J shed 2 bases, with 19 bases lying between them. CDR1 and CDR2 from the germline V gene are KGHSH and LQKENI. The chain's CDR3 is CASSPSRMESATNEKLFF. In DNA form, the CDR3 reads TGTGCCAGCTCACCTTCCCGGATGGAGTCTGCGACTAATGAAAAACTGTTTTTT.

CDR3: CAISVGLYNEQFF. CDR3 nucleotide sequence: TGTGCCATCAGCGTCGGTCTCTACAATGAGCAGTTCTTC. The gene calls are TRBV10-3 and TRBJ2-1; D is uncertain. The V gene lost 6 bases and the J gene lost 3 bases, with 9 bases spanning the gap. The CDR3 is made up of 13 amino acids. Germline CDR1 and CDR2: ENHRY and SYGVKD.

The chain links TRBV7-9 to TRBJ1-2; D might be TRBD1 (5 bases). Trimming took 5 bases from V and 0 from J, leaving 19 bases between them. CDR3 length: 17 residues. CDR1 SEHNR and CDR2 FQNEAQ come from the germline V gene (reference sequence). Here the CDR3 reads CASSQTGGHLANYGYTF. The CDR3 nucleotides are TGTGCCAGCAGCCAAACCGGTGGACACCTTGCTAACTATGGCTACACCTTC.

This chain connects TRBV7-9 to TRBJ1-1; D is perhaps TRBD1 (5 bases). V was pared by 4 bases and J by 5 bases, with 8 bases between. Germline-derived CDR1 and CDR2 are SEHNR and FQNEAQ (reference sequence). The CDR3 consists of 12 residues. CDR3 residues: CASSSYRTEAFF. For the CDR3, the DNA is TGTGCCAGCAGCTCCTACAGGACTGAAGCTTTCTTT.

This CDR3 is CASSGPGRANNYGYTF. The CDR3 DNA is TGTGCCAGCAGTGGCCCGGGCAGGGCGAATAACTATGGCTACACCTTC. This chain links TRBV2 with TRBJ1-2, with D perhaps TRBD1 (5 bases). Germline V lookup: CDR1 SNHLY, CDR2 FYNNEI. V lost 4 bases to trimming and J lost 1 base, with 16 bases between them. CDR3 size: 16 residues.

V and J are TRBV9 and TRBJ2-5, with D perhaps matching TRBD1 (7 bases). CDR3 length: 14 residues. Per the germline V gene, CDR1 is SGDLS and CDR2 is YYNGEE. The V end was cut by 0 bases, the J end by 6 bases, with 12 bases between. The CDR3 DNA reads TGTGCCAGCAGCGTAGAAGGAGGGGGCAAGACCCAGTACTTC. Its translation: CASSVEGGGKTQYF.

The V and J genes are TRBV7-9 and TRBJ2-7; tentative D call: TRBD1 (5 bases). The CDR3 spans 16 residues. Germline V lookup: CDR1 SEHNR, CDR2 FQNEAQ (reference sequence). The V and J ends lost 5 bases and 3 bases respectively, with 20 bases between them. The DNA of the CDR3 is TGTGCCAGCAGCCAGACACAACCTGACGGACACTACGAGCAGTACTTC. It is translated as CASSQTQPDGHYEQYF.

The CDR3 DNA sequence: TGTGCCAGTAGTAATGGCAGGGGGGAGCTCGGGGAGCTGTTTTTT. It is translated as CASSNGRGELGELFF. The chain has TRBV19 and TRBJ2-2; D possibly corresponds to TRBD1 (7 bases). Trimming stripped 4 bases from V and 7 bases from J, with 16 bases between. CDR1 LNHDA and CDR2 SQIVND come from the germline V gene (reference sequence). CDR3 length: 15 amino acids. Full variable domain (missing parts from reference TRBV19 and TRBJ2-2): DGGITQSPKYLFRKEGQNVTLSCEQNLNHDAMYWYRQDPGQGLRLIYYSQIVNDFQKGDIAEGYSVSREKKESFPLTVTSAQKNPTAFYLCASSNGRGELGELFFGEGSRLTVL.

This clone was counted a few times. The chain recombines TRBV2 with TRBJ2-7; 12 bases line up with TRBD2. With V trimmed by 5 bases and J by 4 bases, 9 bases remained unmatched. The CDR3 totals 16 residues. From germline, CDR1 is SNHLY and CDR2 FYNNEI. CDR3 nucleotide sequence: TGTGCCAGCAGTTATCCCCGGACTAGCGGGATATACGAGCAGTACTTC. As protein: CASSYPRTSGIYEQYF. The full variable domain, rest sourced from reference TRBV2 and TRBJ2-7, is EPEVTQTPSHQVTQMGQEVILRCVPISNHLYFYWYRQILGQKVEFLVSFYNNEISEKSEIFDDQFSVERPDGSNFTLKIRSTKLEDSAMYFCASSYPRTSGIYEQYFGPGTRLTVT.

This rearrangement joins TRBV6-6 to TRBJ2-7; possibly TRBD1 for D (6 bases). V dropped 5 bases and J dropped 3 bases, with 17 bases sitting between them. Per the germline V gene, CDR1 is MNHNY and CDR2 is SVGAGI (reference sequence). There are 15 residues in the CDR3. This chain's CDR3 is CASSPTGGDYYEQYF. As DNA, the CDR3 is TGTGCCAGCAGTCCGACAGGAGGAGACTACTACGAGCAGTACTTC.

J is TRBJ2-7 and V is TRBV28, with 8 bases that match TRBD1. The CDR3 contains 14 residues. Germline V lookup: CDR1 MDHEN, CDR2 SYDVKM. J gave up 4 bases and V 3 bases, and 5 bases lay outside the gene matches. In DNA form, the CDR3 reads TGTGCCAGCAGTTTTCAGGGGGCGGGATACGAGCAGTACTTC. The encoded protein is CASSFQGAGYEQYF.

The genes are TRBV9 and TRBJ2-7, with D perhaps TRBD2 (5 bases). The length of the CDR3 is 18 residues. V was shortened by 0 bases and J by 3 bases, with 22 bases between the two germline ends. CDR1 SGDLS and CDR2 YYNGEE come from the germline V gene. The CDR3 sequence: CASSVAPPGVRLNYEQYF. The CDR3 DNA is TGTGCCAGCAGCGTAGCCCCCCCCGGGGTACGACTCAACTACGAGCAGTACTTC.

The chain links TRBV9 to TRBJ2-3, with TRBD2 as a possible D gene (7 bases). Trimming took 4 bases from V and 1 from J, leaving 16 bases between them. Germline assignment: CDR1 SGDLS and CDR2 YYNGEE. CDR3 length: 16 residues. CDR3 in amino acids: CASSISRGGGTDTQYF. As DNA, the CDR3 is TGTGCCAGCAGCATCAGCAGGGGAGGGGGCACAGATACGCAGTATTTT.

This clone was detected once. J is TRBJ2-3 and V is TRBV2, with 8 bases identical to TRBD2. This CDR3 has 18 amino acids. V dropped 3 bases and J dropped 2; count of bases not matched to a gene: 13. Germline assignment: CDR1 SNHLY and CDR2 FYNNEI. This CDR3 is CASSDLVNSGAYTDTQYF. For the CDR3, the DNA is TGTGCCAGCAGTGACCTTGTTAATAGCGGGGCCTACACAGATACGCAGTATTTT.

This clone was found once. The chain joins TRBV28 to TRBJ1-5; 8 positions agree with TRBD1. The junction had 13 bases not matched to a gene; V was cut back by 5 bases and J by 10 bases. The CDR3 sequence is 15 residues long. From germline, CDR1 is MDHEN and CDR2 SYDVKM. The CDR3 region is CASSPTQGAVSPQHF. The CDR3 DNA follows: TGTGCCAGCAGTCCTACGCAGGGGGCGGTCAGCCCCCAGCATTTT.